Following are 7 T cell receptor beta chains from one sample sequenced in a study of T-cell memory formation after mild COVID-19. TCRdb fed the 5' RACE reads into MiXCR, producing one record per CDR3 protein. In the table there are 300,000 to 400,000 distinct CDR3 sequences, approximately 15% of which are singletons. Sequencing used PBMCs or a T cell subset sorted from them (not recorded which). Every receptor here comes from a young man who had mild COVID-19 (a few samples of this study predate the infection). Cell type and time point are not known.

The sample holds a few counts of this clonotype. The J gene is TRBJ1-1, the V gene TRBV7-3; D gene unclear. CDR3 length: 12 amino acids. Germline values: CDR1 SGHTA, CDR2 FQGTGA. V shed 4 bases and J shed 2 bases, with 5 bases lying between them. CDR3 amino acids: CASSSSNTEAFF. Written as DNA, the CDR3 is TGTGCCAGCAGCTCTTCTAACACTGAAGCTTTCTTT.

This clonotype was observed at least ten times. The chain carries TRBV6-5 and TRBJ1-4; no firm D call. Deletions cut 6 bases from V and 5 bases from J, with 13 bases between. Germline V gene lookup returns CDR1 MNHEY and CDR2 SVGAGI. The CDR3 is made up of 14 amino acids. In DNA, the CDR3 is TGTGCCAGCAGGAACCGGGCCTACAATGAAAAACTGTTTTTT. Its protein is CASRNRAYNEKLFF.

Note on this clonotype: A much more abundant neighbour one base away suggests this may be a read error. The rearrangement links TRBV7-3 to TRBJ2-5; the D call may be TRBD1 or TRBD2 (5 bases each). Germline-derived CDR1 and CDR2 are SGHTA and FQGTGA. CDR3 length equals 16 residues. The CDR3, as DNA: TGTGTCAGCAGCTTATCGGGACCTAGTCTGGGGGAGACCCAGTACTTC. Translating gives CVSSLSGPSLGETQYF.

This clonotype has a handful of counts. The rearrangement uses TRBV15 and TRBJ1-2; D gene unclear. The CDR3 runs to 15 residues. Germline CDR1 and CDR2: LNHNV and YYDKDF (reference sequence). Trimming removed 0 bases from V and 4 bases from J, with 12 bases in between. CDR3 sequence: CATSREGKWGYGYTF. Written as DNA, the CDR3 is TGTGCCACCAGCAGAGAAGGGAAGTGGGGCTATGGCTACACCTTC.

Ten or more counts support this clonotype. The gene calls are TRBV29-1 and TRBJ1-1; D is undetermined. In germline, CDR1 is SQVTM, CDR2 ANQGSEA. CDR3 length: 14 residues. Trimming left V 1 base short and J 3 bases short, with 12 bases between. The CDR3 DNA reads as TGCAGCGTTGAAGGTATGGGATGGGACACTGAAGCTTTCTTT. This gives the protein CSVEGMGWDTEAFF.

V is TRBV5-5 and J is TRBJ2-7, with 8 bases identical to TRBD1. The germline CDR1 and CDR2 sequences are SGHKS and YYEKEE (reference sequence). The CDR3 loop spans 14 amino acids. Unmatched junction bases numbered 7, after V lost 5 bases and J lost 3 bases. The DNA of the CDR3 is TGTGCCAGCAGTCCAACCGGGACAGGCTACGAGCAGTACTTC. This codes for CASSPTGTGYEQYF.

The chain links TRBV7-9 to TRBJ2-7, with 7 bases lining up with TRBD1. With V trimmed by 5 bases and J by 2 bases, 12 bases remained unmatched. CDR1 and CDR2 (germline): SEHNR, FQNEAQ (reference sequence). The CDR3 loop spans 16 amino acids. The CDR3 sequence: CASSPGTALNPYEQYF. The DNA for the CDR3 is TGTGCCAGCAGCCCGGGGACAGCCCTCAACCCCTACGAGCAGTACTTC.